This record concerns one T cell receptor beta chain sequence. Antigen specificity is unknown. cDNA serving as the sequencing template came from extracted, reverse transcribed RNA. Profiling relied on immunoSEQ multiplex PCR, and the TCRdb table lists in-frame clones only, not all of them. The top ten clones hold roughly 15% of a sample with 150,000 or so clones, nearly 55% of them seen once. V was clipped by 0 bases and J by 7 bases, with 11 bases between them. This CDR3 contains 15 residues. Germline V gene lookup returns CDR1 SGDLS and CDR2 YYNGEE. The source of the sample is a study of CD8+ T cells in alopecia areata. Study-wide background: Treated patients took oral tofacitinib at 5 to 10 mg twice daily. Broader study findings: Clonality was higher in lesional than normal scalp, especially in alopecia totalis/universalis.

Treatment noted: oral pan-JAK inhibitor, 5-10 mg twice daily. Collection of lesional scalp punch biopsies and peripheral blood was performed in alopecia areata patients. The sequencing used CD8+ T cells sorted from blood, collected at week 4, from a patient treated with tofacitinib. This clonotype was obtained from a human donor with alopecia areata. The chain is built from TRBV9 and TRBJ1-6, with a tentative D call TRBD1 (6 bases). DNA of the CDR3: TGTGCCAGCAGCGTAGAAGGGGGACTGAATTCACCCCTCCACTTT. It yields the protein CASSVEGGLNSPLHF.